This TCR beta chain was sequenced during a study of chemoradiotherapy in HPV16-positive cancers. Over chemoradiotherapy, repertoires were sampled more than once. The method was immunoSEQ multiplex PCR; TCRdb's version includes in-frame clones alone and lacks a portion of them. The sample lists tens of thousands of clones, about 88% occurring once. This sequence was found in a human donor with HPV-associated anogenital cancer. Sequenced material: blood, taken from a patient who underwent chemoradiotherapy.

CDR3 amino acids: CASRRGQGGTEAFF. DNA for the CDR3: TGTGCCAGCCGTCGGGGACAGGGAGGGACTGAAGCTTTCTTT. The rearrangement uses TRBV7-2 and TRBJ1-1; 9 bases agree with TRBD1. V lost 8 bases, J lost 5 bases, and 9 bases stayed unmatched. Germline CDR1 is SGHTA and CDR2 is FQGNSA. The CDR3 sequence is 14 residues long.